A single T cell receptor (beta chain) is shown here with its context. Its antigen is unidentified. The sample is drawn from a study of T cells in localized non-small cell lung cancer. Trimming took 2 bases from V and 13 from J, leaving 18 bases between them. The V gene's germline CDR1 is KGHSH and CDR2 LQKENI. The CDR3 totals 14 residues. The assay was immunoSEQ multiplex PCR, and TCRdb's table has in-frame clones only and misses some. Of 2,000 to 2,500 clones in the sample, 25% to 35% were seen once. Study-level findings and limits: Uninvolved adjacent lung showed the highest T cell clonality, exceeding tumor. Investigators sequenced only a single tumor region, leaving heterogeneity possible. Among blood samples, higher T cell density accompanied longer overall survival.

The sequence was collected from a man aged 35-69 years with stage III squamous cell lung carcinoma. The chain employs TRBV18 and TRBJ1-5; a weak D match, TRBD1 (5 bases). The sample was lung tumor tissue, taken before any cancer treatment. The CDR3 DNA reads as TGTGCCAGCTCACCAGTCGCAGGGCCAACCCTACAGCATTTT. It codes for CASSPVAGPTLQHF. The full variable domain, rest sourced from reference TRBV18 and TRBJ1-5, is NAGVMQNPRHLVRRRGQEARLRCSPMKGHSHVYWYRQLPEEGLKFMVYLQKENIIDESGMPKERFSAEFPKEGPSILRIQQVVRGDSAAYFCASSPVAGPTLQHFGDGTRLSIL.